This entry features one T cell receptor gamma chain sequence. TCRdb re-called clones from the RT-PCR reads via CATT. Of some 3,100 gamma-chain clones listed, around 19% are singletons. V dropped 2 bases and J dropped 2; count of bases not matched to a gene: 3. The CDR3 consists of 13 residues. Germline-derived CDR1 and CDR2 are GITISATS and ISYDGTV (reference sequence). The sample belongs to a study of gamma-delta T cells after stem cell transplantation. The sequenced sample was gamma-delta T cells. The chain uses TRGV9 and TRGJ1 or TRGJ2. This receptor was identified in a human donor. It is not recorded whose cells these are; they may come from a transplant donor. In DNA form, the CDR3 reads TGTGCCTTGTGGGAGGACCATTATTATAAGAAACTCTTT. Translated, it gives CALWEDHYYKKLF.